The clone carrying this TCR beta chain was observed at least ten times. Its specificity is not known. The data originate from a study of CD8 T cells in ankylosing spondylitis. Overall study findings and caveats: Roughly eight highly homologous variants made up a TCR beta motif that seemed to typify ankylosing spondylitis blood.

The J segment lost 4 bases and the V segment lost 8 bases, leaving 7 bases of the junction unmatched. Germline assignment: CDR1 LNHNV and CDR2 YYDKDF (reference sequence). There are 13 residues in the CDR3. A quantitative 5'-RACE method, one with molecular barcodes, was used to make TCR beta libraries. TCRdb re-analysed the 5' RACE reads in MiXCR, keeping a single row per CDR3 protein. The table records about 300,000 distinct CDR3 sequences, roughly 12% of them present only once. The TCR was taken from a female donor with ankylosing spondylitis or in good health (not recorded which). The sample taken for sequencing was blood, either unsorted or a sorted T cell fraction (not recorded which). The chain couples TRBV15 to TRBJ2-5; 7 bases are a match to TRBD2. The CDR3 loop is CATGAGVIETQYF. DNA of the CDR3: TGTGCCACCGGGGCGGGAGTGATAGAGACCCAGTACTTC. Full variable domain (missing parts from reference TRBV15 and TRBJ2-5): DAMVIQNPRYQVTQFGKPVTLSCSQTLNHNVMYWYQQKSSQAPKLLFHYYDKDFNNEADTPDNFQSRRPNTSFCFLDIRSPGLGDTAMYLCATGAGVIETQYFGPGTRLLVL.